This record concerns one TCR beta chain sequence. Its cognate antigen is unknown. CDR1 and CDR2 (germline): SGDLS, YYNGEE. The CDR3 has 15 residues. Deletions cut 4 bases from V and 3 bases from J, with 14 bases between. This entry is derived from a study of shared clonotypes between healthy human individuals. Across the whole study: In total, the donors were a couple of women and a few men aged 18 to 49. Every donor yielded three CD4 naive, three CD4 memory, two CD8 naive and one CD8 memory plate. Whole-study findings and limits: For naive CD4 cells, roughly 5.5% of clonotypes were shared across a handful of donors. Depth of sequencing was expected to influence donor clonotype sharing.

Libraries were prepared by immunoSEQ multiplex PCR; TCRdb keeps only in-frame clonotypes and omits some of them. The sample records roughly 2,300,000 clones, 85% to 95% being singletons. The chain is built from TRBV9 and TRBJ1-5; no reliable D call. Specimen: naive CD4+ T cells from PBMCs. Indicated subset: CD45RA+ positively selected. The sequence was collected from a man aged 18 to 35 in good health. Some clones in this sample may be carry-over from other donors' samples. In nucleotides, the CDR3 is TGTGCCAGCAGCCGGGGTTTGGGTACCAATCAGCCCCAGCATTTT. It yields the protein CASSRGLGTNQPQHF.